The next 8 T cell receptor beta chains were all read from a single sample in a study of blood T cell repertoires in COVID-19. Sequencing was performed with immunoSEQ multiplex PCR; in TCRdb, only in-frame clones are kept and a portion is missing. The sample lists around 80,000 clones, 82% occurring once. Sequenced material: peripheral blood. The receptors come from a human donor in a cohort sampled during active COVID-19.

The chain uses TRBV3-1 (or the pseudogene TRBV3-2) and TRBJ2-3; 14 positions agree with TRBD2. Germline lookup yields CDR1 LGHDT and CDR2 YNNKEL (reference sequence). The length of the CDR3 is 18 residues. V lost 4 bases and J lost 0; bases outside the gene matches: 6. Here the CDR3 reads CASSLGLAGGLSTDTQYF. Written as DNA, the CDR3 is TGTGCCAGCAGCCTTGGACTAGCGGGGGGACTTAGCACAGATACGCAGTATTTT.

This clone came up a few times. The V gene is TRBV6-5, the J gene TRBJ1-1; the D is unclear. From germline, CDR1 is MNHEY and CDR2 SVGAGI. This CDR3 region has 13 residues. V lost 7 bases to trimming and J lost 1 base, with 10 bases between them. The CDR3 coding sequence is TGTGCCAGCACCTTGAACTGGAACACTGAAGCTTTCTTT. Translation gives CASTLNWNTEAFF.

The rearrangement uses TRBV5-1 and TRBJ1-2; no definite D call. The V end lost 4 bases, the J end lost 8 bases, and 15 bases lay between the germline ends. The CDR3 is 13 residues long. CDR1 and CDR2 (germline): SGHRS, YFSETQ. The DNA for the CDR3 is TGCGCCAGCAGCCTTCCGGGGAATGAGGGCTACACCTTC. Translated, it gives CASSLPGNEGYTF.

This chain uses TRBV6-1 with TRBJ2-7; D is possibly TRBD1 (6 bases). Trimming took off 3 bases at V and 0 bases at J, with 6 bases between the two ends. This CDR3 spans 13 amino acids. Germline V gives CDR1 MNHNS, CDR2 SASEGT. For the CDR3, the DNA is TGTGCCAGCAGTGAGGGACACTCCTACGAGCAGTACTTC. Its protein is CASSEGHSYEQYF.

The V call is TRBV6-5, the J call TRBJ1-2; perhaps TRBD1 as D (6 bases). The CDR3 runs 14 residues. The V end was cut by 6 bases, the J end by 2 bases, with 13 bases between. Per germline, CDR1 MNHEY and CDR2 SVGAGI. The CDR3 DNA is TGTGCCAGCAGAAACTGGGGGCTCAACTATGGCTACACCTTC. It yields the protein CASRNWGLNYGYTF.

The chain uses TRBV6-5 and TRBJ2-2; no reliable D call. The CDR3 totals 14 residues. Germline CDR1 and CDR2: MNHEY and SVGAGI. Trimming pared 6 bases from V and 3 bases from J, leaving 11 bases between. The chain's CDR3 is CASSLPVYTGELFF. For the CDR3, the DNA is TGTGCCAGCAGCCTGCCAGTTTACACCGGGGAGCTGTTTTTT.

This clone appeared a single time. The chain carries TRBV5-1 and TRBJ1-1; D is unresolved. This CDR3 has 15 residues. The V gene lost 0 bases and the J gene lost 0 bases, with 9 bases spanning the gap. Germline assignment: CDR1 SGHRS and CDR2 YFSETQ. DNA for the CDR3: TGCGCCAGCAGCTTGGTGTCAGGCATGAACACTGAAGCTTTCTTT. Encoded protein: CASSLVSGMNTEAFF.

The chain uses TRBV7-8 and TRBJ1-2; TRBD1 matches 9 bases. The CDR3 extends over 15 amino acids. CDR1 SGHVS and CDR2 FQNEAQ come from the germline V gene. Trimming cost V 5 bases and J 4 bases; bases outside gene matches: 8. In nucleotides, the CDR3 is TGTGCCAGCAGCCCGGGACAGGGAACCGGCTATGGCTACACCTTC. It is translated as CASSPGQGTGYGYTF.